This passage covers 26 T cell receptor beta chains from one sample sequenced in a study of T-cell reconstitution after alpha-beta-depleted transplantation in children. It was with unique molecular identifiers that the TCRbeta library was prepared. TCRdb reprocessed the PCR reads via MiXCR and lists one record per CDR3 protein. The sample consists of about 370,000 distinct CDR3 sequences, roughly 21% of them appearing once. The source material was PBMCs from the stem cell graft donor, sampled from the stem cell graft. Source of these receptors: a human donor who donated a stem cell graft to a child with acute myeloid leukemia.

This clonotype has a handful of counts. The V gene is TRBV5-1, the J gene TRBJ2-1; tentative D call: TRBD1 (5 bases). This CDR3 has 15 amino acids. V lost 2 bases to trimming and J lost 2 bases, with 11 bases between them. The germline CDR1 and CDR2 sequences are SGHRS and YFSETQ. The CDR3 here is CASSFLDSTYNEQFF. The CDR3 nucleotides read TGCGCCAGCAGCTTCCTCGACAGCACCTACAATGAGCAGTTCTTC.

This clonotype showed up many times. The gene calls are TRBV19 and TRBJ2-1, with TRBD2 as a possible D gene (6 bases). Germline CDR1 reads LNHDA; CDR2 reads SQIVND (reference sequence). The V end was cut by 5 bases, the J end by 8 bases, with 22 bases between. CDR3 length equals 16 residues. The CDR3 region has the DNA TGTGCCAGTAGTTCAGAACGGACGAGGACTATGGATGAGCAGTTCTTC. Its translation: CASSSERTRTMDEQFF.

The CDR3 loop reads CATSRGASGFPETQYF. The CDR3 DNA follows: TGTGCCACCAGCAGAGGGGCTAGCGGGTTTCCAGAGACCCAGTACTTC. The chain recombines TRBV15 with TRBJ2-5, with TRBD2 matching 8 bases. Germline V CDR1 and CDR2: LNHNV, YYDKDF (reference sequence). This CDR3 region has 16 residues. Losses at the gene ends were 1 base for V and 4 bases for J; bases not matched to a gene: 8.

This chain links TRBV4-2 with TRBJ2-3, with 8 bases lining up with TRBD1. The germline V gene encodes CDR1 LGHNA and CDR2 YNFKEQ. V was pared by 0 bases and J by 4 bases, with 6 bases of the junction left unmatched. The CDR3 sequence is 16 residues long. This CDR3 is CASSQDGTGGPDTQYF. In nucleotides, the CDR3 is TGTGCCAGCAGCCAAGACGGGACAGGAGGCCCAGATACGCAGTATTTT.

In its sample, this clonotype was seen many times. Sequence at one end of the junction differs from germline and may be a read error. The chain couples TRBV20-1 to TRBJ2-7, with D possibly being TRBD2 (6 bases). The CDR3 extends over 14 amino acids. Germline CDR1 is DFQATT and CDR2 is SNEGSKA (reference sequence). The CDR3 DNA is TGCAGCGCTAGCGATCGGACACACTCCTACGAGCAGTACTTC. Encoded protein: CSASDRTHSYEQYF.

This clonotype was found a few times. In nucleotides, the CDR3 is TGCAGCGTGGGGAGCGGGAGGGCCTTGAAGACCCAGTACTTC. Protein product: CSVGSGRALKTQYF. The V and J genes are TRBV29-1 and TRBJ2-5; 10 bases agree with TRBD2. CDR1 SQVTM and CDR2 ANQGSEA come from the germline V gene. The CDR3 sequence is 14 residues long. After removal of 6 bases from V and 6 bases from J, the junction contained 10 bases not matched to a gene.

This rearrangement joins TRBV12-3 or TRBV12-4 to TRBJ2-5, with D possibly TRBD2 on 5 matching bases. V lost 3 bases, J lost 4 bases, and 18 bases lay in between. The CDR3 loop spans 16 amino acids. The CDR3 DNA follows: TGTGCCAGCAGTTTTGGGAGACCCTCCGAGAGAGAGACCCAGTACTTC. Protein product: CASSFGRPSERETQYF.

As to this clonotype: Since a much larger clone is just one base distant, this may be a read error. The chain links TRBV29-1 to TRBJ2-1; 11 positions match TRBD2. The junction had 6 bases not matched to a gene; V was cut back by 5 bases and J by 9 bases. This CDR3 contains 13 residues. Germline values: CDR1 SQVTM, CDR2 ANQGSEA. The CDR3 here is CSVRTSGSSEQFF. The CDR3 coding sequence is TGCAGCGTTCGAACTAGCGGGAGTTCTGAGCAGTTCTTC.

This clonotype was recorded a few times. This sequence joins TRBV28 and TRBJ2-7; perhaps TRBD2 as D (6 bases). V dropped 5 bases and J dropped 4 bases, with 15 bases sitting between them. Germline CDR1 MDHEN, CDR2 SYDVKM. The CDR3 totals 14 residues. The CDR3 protein is CASSRLGGGYEQYF. DNA for the CDR3: TGTGCCAGCAGTCGACTAGGCGGCGGATACGAGCAGTACTTC.

This clonotype was counted between two and nine times. J is TRBJ1-1 and V is TRBV5-8; 11 bases line up with TRBD1. The CDR3 is 11 amino acids. Germline-derived CDR1 and CDR2 are SGHTS and YDEGEE. The V segment lost 4 bases and the J segment 10 bases; nucleotides outside the gene matches: 0. The CDR3 is CASSGTGGAFF. CDR3 nucleotides: TGTGCCAGCAGCGGGACAGGGGGAGCTTTCTTT.

This clonotype has a single count. This chain connects TRBV20-1 to TRBJ2-7, with D perhaps given as TRBD1 or TRBD2 (6 bases each). The CDR3 runs to 14 residues. V was shortened by 6 bases and J by 3 bases, with 18 bases between the two germline ends. The V gene's germline CDR1 is DFQATT and CDR2 SNEGSKA (reference sequence). The CDR3 bases are TGCAGTGCGTTAAGTGGGGGGCGGGGCTACGAGCAGTACTTC. It specifies CSALSGGRGYEQYF.

Written as DNA, the CDR3 is TGTGCCAGCAGTTACTCCGGCCACGAGCAGTACTTC. Translating it yields CASSYSGHEQYF. This sequence joins TRBV6-5 and TRBJ2-7; D not resolved. Germline V lookup: CDR1 MNHEY, CDR2 SVGAGI. With 0 bases removed from V and 5 bases from J, the gap between germline ends came to 5 bases. The CDR3 is made up of 12 amino acids.

This clonotype was counted only a few times. V and J are TRBV7-8 and TRBJ2-7; D is undetermined. V lost 7 bases and J lost 1, with 8 bases in between. This CDR3 is 12 amino acids long. CDR1 and CDR2 from the germline V gene are SGHVS and FQNEAQ. CDR3 sequence: CASNSRSYEQYF. DNA for the CDR3: TGTGCCAGCAACAGTCGGTCCTACGAGCAGTACTTC. The entire variable domain, with the rest obtained from reference TRBV7-8 and TRBJ2-7, is as follows: GAGVSQSPRYKVAKRGQDVALRCDPISGHVSLFWYQQALGQGPEFLTYFQNEAQLDKSGLPSDRFFAERPEGSVSTLKIQRTQQEDSAVYLCASNSRSYEQYFGPGTRLTVT.

In this sample, this clonotype turned up many times. The rearrangement joins TRBV18 to TRBJ1-1; no definite D call. The CDR3 has 13 residues. CDR1 and CDR2 from the germline V gene are KGHSH and LQKENI. Trimming removed 4 bases at V and 0 bases at J, with 6 bases between. The CDR3 reads CASSQAVNTEAFF. Here the CDR3 DNA reads TGTGCCAGCTCACAGGCGGTGAACACTGAAGCTTTCTTT.

The rearrangement links TRBV7-9 to TRBJ2-7; either TRBD1 or TRBD2 may supply D (5 bases each). CDR1 and CDR2 (germline): SEHNR, FQNEAQ (reference sequence). This CDR3 is 16 amino acids long. Trimming took off 1 base at V and 3 bases at J, with 16 bases between the two ends. The DNA for the CDR3 is TGTGCCAGCAGCTTAGAGGGACGGATCCTAGGCTACGAGCAGTACTTC. As protein: CASSLEGRILGYEQYF.

The chain recombines TRBV6-1 with TRBJ2-1; 9 bases map to TRBD2. This CDR3 has 14 amino acids. CDR1 is MNHNS and CDR2 is SASEGT in the germline V gene. V lost 1 base, J lost 15 bases, and 10 bases stayed unmatched. Written as DNA, the CDR3 is TGTGCCAGCAGTGAAGTAGAGACTAGCGGCAGGGGGTTCTTC. This encodes CASSEVETSGRGFF.

A few counts support this clonotype. The chain employs TRBV20-1 and TRBJ2-3; TRBD2 matches 7 bases. The CDR3 covers 15 residues. With V trimmed by 1 base and J by 2 bases, 6 bases remained unmatched. CDR1 DFQATT and CDR2 SNEGSKA come from the germline V gene (reference sequence). The CDR3 nucleotides are TGCAGTGCTAGAGGGGGTGCGGGAGACACAGATACGCAGTATTTT. This codes for CSARGGAGDTDTQYF.

The count of this clonotype is one. V is TRBV7-9 and J is TRBJ2-7; D possibly corresponds to TRBD2 (6 bases). With 2 bases removed from V and 5 bases from J, the gap between germline ends came to 16 bases. Germline CDR1 and CDR2: SEHNR and FQNEAQ (reference sequence). The CDR3 contains 15 residues. CDR3 nucleotide sequence: TGTGCCAGCAGCTTAATCACCGGGGGTCGGGACGAGCAGTACTTC. Its protein is CASSLITGGRDEQYF.

This clonotype appeared a few times. The V gene is TRBV20-1, the J gene TRBJ2-7, with 8 bases that match TRBD1. Trimming took 3 bases from V and 8 from J; bases not matched to a gene: 9. Germline CDR1 DFQATT, CDR2 SNEGSKA (reference sequence). The CDR3 contains 13 residues. As DNA, the CDR3 is TGCAGTGCTAGCTTGGCAGGGGGCTCGCAGCAGTACTTC. This sequence encodes CSASLAGGSQQYF.

This clonotype showed up just a few times. V usage is TRBV29-1 and J usage is TRBJ2-2, with 10 bases aligning to TRBD1. The CDR3 has 14 residues. Per the germline V gene, CDR1 is SQVTM and CDR2 is ANQGSEA. Trimming at V came to 7 bases and at J to 6 bases, leaving 8 bases not matched to a gene. The CDR3 spells CSADGTGASGELFF. In DNA, the CDR3 is TGCAGCGCTGATGGGACAGGGGCTTCCGGGGAGCTGTTTTTT.

This clonotype appeared many times. The rearrangement links TRBV29-1 to TRBJ2-7; 9 bases line up with TRBD1. Germline CDR1 and CDR2: SQVTM and ANQGSEA. The CDR3 spans 12 residues. With 1 base clipped from V and 6 bases from J, the junction kept 1 base outside the gene matches. CDR3 sequence: CSVEGTGAEQYF. CDR3 DNA: TGCAGCGTTGAAGGGACAGGGGCCGAGCAGTACTTC.

This clonotype was detected many times. This chain joins TRBV25-1 and TRBJ2-1; D is tentatively TRBD1 or TRBD2 (5 bases each). The CDR3 is made up of 14 amino acids. Germline CDR1 MGHDK, CDR2 SYGVNS. With 4 bases removed from V and 8 bases from J, the gap between germline ends came to 15 bases. The CDR3 loop is CASSAQGEVYEQFF. The CDR3, as DNA: TGTGCCAGCAGTGCCCAGGGAGAGGTCTATGAGCAGTTCTTC.

Many counts were recorded for this clonotype. The CDR3 DNA reads as TGTGCCAGCAGTTTAGCCTCCGGTAGGTCAGATACGCAGTATTTT. As protein: CASSLASGRSDTQYF. The chain couples TRBV12-3 or TRBV12-4 to TRBJ2-3; D ambiguous. The CDR3 sequence is 15 residues long. Deletions cut 0 bases from V and 4 bases from J, with 11 bases between.

This clonotype was picked up a small number of times. V and J are TRBV7-9 and TRBJ2-1; D remains unclear. From germline, CDR1 is SEHNR and CDR2 FQNEAQ (reference sequence). The CDR3 consists of 14 residues. V was shortened by 3 bases and J by 3 bases, with 9 bases between the two germline ends. CDR3 loop: CASSFGPHYNEQFF. CDR3 bases: TGTGCCAGCAGCTTCGGACCACACTACAATGAGCAGTTCTTC.

V and J are TRBV15 and TRBJ1-1; the D is unclear. The CDR3 is made up of 13 amino acids. Trimming shortened V by 0 bases and J by 5 bases, and 7 bases separated the two germline ends. Germline V lookup: CDR1 LNHNV, CDR2 YYDKDF (reference sequence). The CDR3 DNA is TGTGCCACCAGCAGAGATGCGGCAACTGAAGCTTTCTTT. Residues: CATSRDAATEAFF.

This clonotype was picked up many times. V usage is TRBV29-1 and J usage is TRBJ2-3; 9 bases are a match to TRBD2. The CDR3 loop spans 14 amino acids. Germline CDR1 and CDR2: SQVTM and ANQGSEA. J was trimmed by 2 bases and V by 6 bases; bases with no gene match: 6. The DNA of the CDR3 is TGCAGCGTCGAGGGGACTAGCCCCACAGATACGCAGTATTTT. It encodes CSVEGTSPTDTQYF.